Listed here is a single T cell receptor (beta chain). Trimming removed 4 bases from V and 7 bases from J, with 10 bases in between. The CDR3 is made up of 12 amino acids. Germline CDR1 is LNHDA and CDR2 is SQIVND (reference sequence). Profiled with immunoSEQ multiplex PCR; TCRdb holds only in-frame clones, not every one. Found here are 90,000 to 100,000 clones, about four fifths of them singletons; the top ten hold around 5.8%. These data belong to a study of blood T cell repertoires in COVID-19. For the study at large: COVID-19 samples from acute and convalescent phases originated in the United States, Italy and Spain. The analysed material was cDNA or gDNA that came from T cells, B-cell-depleted T cells, or PBMCs.

The sequencing sample was made of peripheral blood. J is TRBJ1-2 and V is TRBV19, with unresolved D. This receptor was obtained from a man between 60 and 75 years old with acute or convalescent COVID-19. As DNA, the CDR3 is TGTGCCAGTAGTACGGCACGGGGTGGCTACACCTTC. Its protein product is CASSTARGGYTF.